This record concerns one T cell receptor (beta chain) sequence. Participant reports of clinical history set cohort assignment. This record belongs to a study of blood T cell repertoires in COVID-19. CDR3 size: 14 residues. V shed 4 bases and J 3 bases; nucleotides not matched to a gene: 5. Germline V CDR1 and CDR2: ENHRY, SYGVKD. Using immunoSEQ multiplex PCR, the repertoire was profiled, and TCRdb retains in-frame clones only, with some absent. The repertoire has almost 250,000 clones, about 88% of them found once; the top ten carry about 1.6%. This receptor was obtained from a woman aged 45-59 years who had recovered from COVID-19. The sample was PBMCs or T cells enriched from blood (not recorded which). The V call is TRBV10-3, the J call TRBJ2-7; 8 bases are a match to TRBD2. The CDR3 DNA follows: TGTGCCATCAGTGGTGGACGGGAGGGCTACGAGCAGTACTTC. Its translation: CAISGGREGYEQYF.